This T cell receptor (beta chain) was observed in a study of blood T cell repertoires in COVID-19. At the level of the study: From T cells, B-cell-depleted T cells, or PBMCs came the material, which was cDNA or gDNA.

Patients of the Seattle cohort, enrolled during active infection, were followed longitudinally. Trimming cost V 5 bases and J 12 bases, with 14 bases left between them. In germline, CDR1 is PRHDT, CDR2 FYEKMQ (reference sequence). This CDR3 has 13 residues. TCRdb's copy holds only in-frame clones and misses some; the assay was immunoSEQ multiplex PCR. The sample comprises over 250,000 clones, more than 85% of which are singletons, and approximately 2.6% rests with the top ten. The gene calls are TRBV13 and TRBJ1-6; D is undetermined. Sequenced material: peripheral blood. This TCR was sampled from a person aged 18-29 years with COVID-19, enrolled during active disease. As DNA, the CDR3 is TGTGCCAGCAGCACTCTCCTTGGCGGACCCCTCCACTTT. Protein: CASSTLLGGPLHF.